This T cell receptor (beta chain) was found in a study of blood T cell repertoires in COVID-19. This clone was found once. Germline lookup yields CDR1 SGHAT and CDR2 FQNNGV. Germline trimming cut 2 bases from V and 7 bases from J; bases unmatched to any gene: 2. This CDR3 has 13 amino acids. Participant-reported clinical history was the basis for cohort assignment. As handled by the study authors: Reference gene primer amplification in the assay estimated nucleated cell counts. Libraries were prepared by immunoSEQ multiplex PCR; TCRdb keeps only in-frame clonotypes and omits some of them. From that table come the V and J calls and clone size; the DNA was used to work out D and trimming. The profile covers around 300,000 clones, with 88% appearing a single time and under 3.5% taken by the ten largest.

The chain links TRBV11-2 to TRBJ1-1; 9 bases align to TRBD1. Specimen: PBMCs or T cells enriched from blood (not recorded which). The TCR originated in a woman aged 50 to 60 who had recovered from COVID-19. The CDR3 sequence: CASSLRDRVEAFF. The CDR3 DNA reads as TGTGCCAGCAGCTTACGGGACAGGGTTGAAGCTTTCTTT.